What follows describes a single T cell receptor (beta chain). As to time point: peripheral blood 6 weeks after treatment start. Sequencing used immunoSEQ multiplex PCR; TCRdb keeps in-frame clones, though not all of them. The sample has 45,000 to 55,000 clones, approximately 86% seen once. The data were obtained in a study of PD-L1 blockade in urothelial cancer. For the study at large: Bladder-origin urothelial cancer in males described about nine tenths of the roughly 29 patients. Treatment start was followed by blood analysis at 3 weeks (second dose) and again at 6 weeks.

This CDR3 is built from 13 residues. Germline CDR1 MGHRA, CDR2 YSYEKL. Trimming shortened V by 3 bases and J by 10 bases, and 16 bases separated the two germline ends. The starting material was PBMCs, obtained around atezolizumab (anti-PD-L1) treatment. The sequence came from a man between 60 and 70 years old with urothelial cancer. V gene TRBV4-1 combines with J gene TRBJ2-7, with D tentatively TRBD2 (6 bases). This chain's CDR3 is CASSQNPMEGQYF. The CDR3 DNA is TGCGCCAGCAGCCAGAACCCGATGGAGGGTCAGTACTTC.